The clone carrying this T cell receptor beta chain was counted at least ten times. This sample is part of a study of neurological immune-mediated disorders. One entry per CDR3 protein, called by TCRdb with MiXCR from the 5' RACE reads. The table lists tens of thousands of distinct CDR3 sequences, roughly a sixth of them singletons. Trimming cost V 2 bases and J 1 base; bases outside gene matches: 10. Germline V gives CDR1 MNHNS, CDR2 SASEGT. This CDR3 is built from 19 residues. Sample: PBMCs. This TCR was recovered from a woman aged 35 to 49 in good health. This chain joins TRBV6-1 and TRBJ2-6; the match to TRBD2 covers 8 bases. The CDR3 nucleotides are TGTGCCAGCAGTGAACCGAGGTGGGGCGGGAGGTCTGGGGCCAACGTCCTGACTTTC. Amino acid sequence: CASSEPRWGGRSGANVLTF.